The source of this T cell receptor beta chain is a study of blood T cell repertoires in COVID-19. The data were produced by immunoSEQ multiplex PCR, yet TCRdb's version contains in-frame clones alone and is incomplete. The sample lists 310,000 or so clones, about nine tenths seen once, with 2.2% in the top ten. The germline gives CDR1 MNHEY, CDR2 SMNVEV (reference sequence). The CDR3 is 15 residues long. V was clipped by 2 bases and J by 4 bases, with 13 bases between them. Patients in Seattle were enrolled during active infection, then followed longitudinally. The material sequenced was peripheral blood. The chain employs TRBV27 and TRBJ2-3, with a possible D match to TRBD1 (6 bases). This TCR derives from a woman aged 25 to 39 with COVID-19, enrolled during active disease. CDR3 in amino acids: CASSLGRAGADTQYF. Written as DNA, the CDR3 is TGTGCCAGCAGTTTAGGTAGGGCAGGGGCAGATACGCAGTATTTT.